The clone carrying this T cell receptor (beta chain) was detected only a few times. The data were taken from a study of beta chain features in type 1 diabetes. V was pared by 1 base and J by 4 bases, with 5 bases of the junction left unmatched. The CDR3 runs 15 residues. CDR1 SGDLS and CDR2 YYNGEE come from the germline V gene. Reverse transcription of all isolated RNA meant that expressed TCRB transcripts were sequenced. Here immunoSEQ multiplex PCR was the method, and the copy in TCRdb shows in-frame clones only, minus some. In the table there are a few hundred thousand clones, approximately 30% of which are singletons.

V usage is TRBV9 and J usage is TRBJ2-7, with 10 bases that match TRBD2. The TCR originated in a man between 18 and 35 years old in good health. The sequencing sample was made of naive CD4+ T cells from blood. In DNA, the CDR3 is TGTGCCAGCAGCGTATCTAGCGGGAGTAAGTACGAGCAGTACTTC. Residues: CASSVSSGSKYEQYF.